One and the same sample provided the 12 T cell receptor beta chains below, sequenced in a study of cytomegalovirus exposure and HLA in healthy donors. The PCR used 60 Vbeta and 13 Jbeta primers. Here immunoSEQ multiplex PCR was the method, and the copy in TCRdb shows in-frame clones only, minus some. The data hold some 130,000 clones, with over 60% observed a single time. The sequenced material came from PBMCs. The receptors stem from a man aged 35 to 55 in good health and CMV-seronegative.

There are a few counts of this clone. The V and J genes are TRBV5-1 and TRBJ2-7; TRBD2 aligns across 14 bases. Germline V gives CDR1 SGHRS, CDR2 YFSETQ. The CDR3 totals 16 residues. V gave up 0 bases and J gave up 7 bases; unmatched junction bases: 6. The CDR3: CASSLAYGLAGGEQYF. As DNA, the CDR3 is TGCGCCAGCAGCTTGGCGTACGGACTAGCGGGAGGTGAGCAGTACTTC.

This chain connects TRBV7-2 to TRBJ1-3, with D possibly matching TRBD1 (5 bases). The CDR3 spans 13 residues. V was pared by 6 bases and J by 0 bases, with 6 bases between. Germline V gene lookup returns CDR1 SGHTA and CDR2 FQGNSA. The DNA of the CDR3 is TGTGCCAGCAGTGGACACTCTGGAAACACCATATATTTT. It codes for CASSGHSGNTIYF.

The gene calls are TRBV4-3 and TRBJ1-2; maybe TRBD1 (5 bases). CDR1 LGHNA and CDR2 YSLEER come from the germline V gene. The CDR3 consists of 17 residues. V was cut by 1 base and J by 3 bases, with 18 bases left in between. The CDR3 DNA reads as TGCGCCAGCAGCCAAGGGGGAGGACACCTGGGCGACTATGGCTACACCTTC. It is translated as CASSQGGGHLGDYGYTF.

Written as DNA, the CDR3 is TGTGCCATTCAGACCGGGACAGGAATTAATCAGCCCCAGCATTTT. Amino acids: CAIQTGTGINQPQHF. The V and J genes are TRBV6-1 and TRBJ1-5, with 8 bases lining up with TRBD1. Per germline, CDR1 MNHNS and CDR2 SASEGT. Trimming cost V 10 bases and J 4 bases; bases outside gene matches: 12. The CDR3 consists of 15 residues.

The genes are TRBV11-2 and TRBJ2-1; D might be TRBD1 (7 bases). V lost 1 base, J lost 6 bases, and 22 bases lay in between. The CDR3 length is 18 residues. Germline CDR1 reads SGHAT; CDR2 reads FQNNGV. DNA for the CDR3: TGTGCCAGCAGCTTAGTGGGATGGGCAGGGGGGTCAGGCAATGAGCAGTTCTTC. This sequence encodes CASSLVGWAGGSGNEQFF.

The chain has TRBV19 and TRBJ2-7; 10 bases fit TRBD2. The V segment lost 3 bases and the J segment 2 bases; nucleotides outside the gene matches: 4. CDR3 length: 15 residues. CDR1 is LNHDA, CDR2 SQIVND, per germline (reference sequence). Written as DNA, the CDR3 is TGTGCCAGTAGTATGGGTAGCGGGGGGACCTACGAGCAGTACTTC. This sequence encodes CASSMGSGGTYEQYF.

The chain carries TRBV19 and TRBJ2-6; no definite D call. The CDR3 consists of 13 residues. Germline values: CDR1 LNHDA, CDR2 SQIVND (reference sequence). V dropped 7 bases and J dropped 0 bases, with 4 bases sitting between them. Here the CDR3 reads CASINSGANVLTF. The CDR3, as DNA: TGTGCCAGTATAAACTCTGGGGCCAACGTCCTGACTTTC.

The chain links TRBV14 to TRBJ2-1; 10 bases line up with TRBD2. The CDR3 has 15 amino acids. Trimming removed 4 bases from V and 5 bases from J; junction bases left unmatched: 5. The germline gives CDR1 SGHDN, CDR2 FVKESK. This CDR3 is CASSPLAGAHNEQFF. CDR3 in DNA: TGTGCCAGCAGCCCGCTAGCGGGGGCCCACAATGAGCAGTTCTTC.

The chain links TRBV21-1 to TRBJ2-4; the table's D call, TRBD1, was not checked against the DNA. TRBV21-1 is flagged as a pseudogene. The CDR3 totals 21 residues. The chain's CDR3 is CASSKGRSLSGTALAKNIQYF. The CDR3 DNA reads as TGTGCCAGCAGCAAAGGGAGGTCCCTGTCCGGGACAGCCCTAGCCAAAAACATTCAGTACTTC.

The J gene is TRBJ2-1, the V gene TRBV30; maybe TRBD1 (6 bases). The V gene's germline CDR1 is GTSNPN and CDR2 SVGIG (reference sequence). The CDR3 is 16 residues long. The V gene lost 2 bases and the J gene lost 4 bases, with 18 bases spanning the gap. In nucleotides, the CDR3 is TGTGCCTGGAGTCCCCCTGAGGGGGAGAAGTACAATGAGCAGTTCTTC. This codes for CAWSPPEGEKYNEQFF.

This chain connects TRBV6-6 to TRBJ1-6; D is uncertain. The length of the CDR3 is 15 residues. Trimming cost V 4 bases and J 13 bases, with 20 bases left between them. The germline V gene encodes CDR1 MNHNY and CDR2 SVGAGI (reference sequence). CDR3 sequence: CASSLDPEMWWPLHF. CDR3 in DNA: TGTGCCAGCAGTTTAGACCCGGAGATGTGGTGGCCCCTCCACTTT.

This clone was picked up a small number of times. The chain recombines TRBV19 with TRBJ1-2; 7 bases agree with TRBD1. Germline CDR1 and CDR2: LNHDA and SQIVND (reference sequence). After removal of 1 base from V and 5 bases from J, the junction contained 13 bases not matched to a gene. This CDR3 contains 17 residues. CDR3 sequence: CASSIAQPTTGKYGYTF. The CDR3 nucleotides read TGTGCCAGTAGTATAGCCCAACCCACGACAGGGAAATATGGCTACACCTTC.